The rows below give T cell receptor beta chains drawn from one sample of a study of blood T cell repertoires in COVID-19. Assay used: immunoSEQ multiplex PCR; TCRdb lists only in-frame clones, some missing. Among some 150,000 clones listed, roughly nine tenths were seen once. The specimen sequenced was peripheral blood. The receptors shown here come from a man in his 70s with acute or convalescent COVID-19. Each CDR3 is given with its conserved first and last residue. The D gene is left open where the match is weak. Size values are once, few and many counts, or a class for expanded clones, and some rows have none.

TRBJ2-5 | - | TRBD1 | TRBV18 | TGTGCCAGCTCACCACCCGGGACAGGGCGGACCCAGTACTTC | CASSPPGTGRTQYF
TRBJ2-1 | - | TRBD2 | TRBV2 | TGTGCCAGCACCTCTTTTTTAGCGGGAGCGCAGGGTGAGCAGTTCTTC | CASTSFLAGAQGEQFF
TRBJ1-2 | - | TRBD1 | TRBV2 | TGTGCCAGCATTCGACAGGGCGATGGCTACACCTTC | CASIRQGDGYTF
TRBJ1-3 | few | TRBD1 | TRBV4-1 | TGCGCCAGCAGCCATTCCCGGGACAGGGATGATGGAAACACCATATATTTT | CASSHSRDRDDGNTIYF
TRBJ2-3 | - | - | TRBV6-2/TRBV6-3 | TGTGCCAGCAGTCCAGTCACAGATACGCAGTATTTT | CASSPVTDTQYF
TRBJ2-3 | - | - | TRBV5-1 | TGCGCCAGCAGCTTGGGGGAGGGGACACACACAGATACGCAGTATTTT | CASSLGEGTHTDTQYF
TRBJ2-5 | - | - | TRBV3-1/TRBV3-2 | TGTGCCAGCAGCTTGCCGGGGTGGGAGACCCAGTACTTC | CASSLPGWETQYF
TRBJ2-7 | many | - | TRBV2 | TGTGCCAGCGGGGGGAGAGGGAACGTCGGGGAGCAGTACTTC | CASGGRGNVGEQYF
TRBJ2-7 | - | TRBD1 | TRBV14 | TGTGCCAGCCATCAGACAGGGGGCCGGGACGAGCAGTACTTC | CASHQTGGRDEQYF
TRBJ1-4 | many | TRBD1 | TRBV4-1 | TGCGCCAGCCGCCCGTTATTTGGGGACAGGGGGCCCCTTAAAGATGAAAAACTGTTTTTT | CASRPLFGDRGPLKDEKLFF
TRBJ1-1 | - | - | TRBV6-4 | TGTGCCAGCAGGAGGGTGAACACTGAAGCTTTCTTT | CASRRVNTEAFF
TRBJ1-1 | - | - | TRBV6-5 | TGTGCCAGCAGTTATACCAGGGAAACTGAAGCTTTCTTT | CASSYTRETEAFF
TRBJ2-1 | - | - | TRBV5-1 | TGCGCCAGCAGCTTCGGGTCAGGGGTCCACAATGAGCAGTTCTTC | CASSFGSGVHNEQFF
TRBJ2-3 | - | - | TRBV5-1 | TGCGCCAGCAGCTTGGTGGGTCGCGGGACAGATACGCAGTATTTT | CASSLVGRGTDTQYF
TRBJ1-4 | - | - | TRBV5-4 | TGTGCCAGCAGCTTGGGAGCAACTAATGAAAAACTGTTTTTT | CASSLGATNEKLFF
TRBJ1-2 | - | TRBD1 | TRBV28 | TGTGCCAGCAGTTTGGTCAGGGGGGATGGCGGCTACACCTTC | CASSLVRGDGGYTF
TRBJ2-2 | - | - | TRBV28 | TGTGCCAGCAGTTTTGTCTGGAACACCGGGGAGCTGTTTTTT | CASSFVWNTGELFF
TRBJ1-1 | - | - | TRBV7-3 | TGTGCCAGCAGCTTGGGGGAGGACACTGAAGCTTTCTTT | CASSLGEDTEAFF
TRBJ1-5 | few | - | TRBV10-3 | TGTGCCATCAGTGAATCGGGCAATCAGCCCCAGCATTTT | CAISESGNQPQHF
TRBJ2-3 | once | - | TRBV19 | TGTGCCAGAAGACAGGAAGGGAAGGATACGCAGTATTTT | CARRQEGKDTQYF
TRBJ1-5 | once | TRBD1 | TRBV7-8 | TGTGCCAGCAGCTGGACAGGGGCTCTGGGGAGCAATCAGCCCCAGCATTTT | CASSWTGALGSNQPQHF
TRBJ1-1 | - | - | TRBV21-1 | TGTGCCAGCAGCAAAGGGGAGGCAGCGGTGAACACTGAAGCTTTCTTT | CASSKGEAAVNTEAFF
TRBJ2-1 | - | - | TRBV4-2 | TGTGCCAGCAGTGCCGCCCACCAGTTCAATGAGCAGTTCTTC | CASSAAHQFNEQFF
TRBJ2-5 | - | - | TRBV18 | TGTGCCAGCTCACCATGGCAGGGACAAGAGACCCAGTACTTC | CASSPWQGQETQYF
TRBJ2-7 | - | TRBD1 | TRBV4-1 | TGCGCCAGCAGCCAAGCGGACAGGGGGTACGAGCAGTACTTC | CASSQADRGYEQYF
TRBJ1-6 | - | - | TRBV3-1/TRBV3-2 | TGTGCCAGCAGCCAGGGCAGTTTTAATTCACCCCTCCACTTT | CASSQGSFNSPLHF
TRBJ2-2 | - | TRBD1 | TRBV30 | TGTGCCTGGTCCGTACAGGGGGCCGGGGAGCTGTTTTTT | CAWSVQGAGELFF
TRBJ2-7 | - | - | TRBV5-1 | TGCGCCAGCAGCTTGGACAGAATCTACGAGCAGTACTTC | CASSLDRIYEQYF
TRBJ2-6 | - | - | TRBV3-1/TRBV3-2 | TGTGCCAGCAGCCCCCGGGGCTCTGGGGCCAACGTCCTGACTTTC | CASSPRGSGANVLTF
TRBJ1-4 | - | - | TRBV7-2 | TGTGCCAGCAGCTTCCCAGGGGCAACTAATGAAAAACTGTTTTTT | CASSFPGATNEKLFF
TRBJ1-5 | - | - | TRBV4-1 | TGCGCCAGCAGCCAAGATGCGGGGGGCAATCAGCCCCAGCATTTT | CASSQDAGGNQPQHF
TRBJ2-2 | - | TRBD1 | TRBV6-1 | TGTGCCAGCAGTGTCTCGGGACAGCCTTACACCGGGGAGCTGTTTTTT | CASSVSGQPYTGELFF
TRBJ2-2 | - | - | TRBV7-9 | TGTGCCAGCAGCTCGTACGGGGAGCTGTTTTTT | CASSSYGELFF
TRBJ1-4 | - | - | TRBV5-1 | TGCGCCAGCAGCTTGGAGGCAGGGCGTCAGGAAAAACTGTTTTTT | CASSLEAGRQEKLFF
TRBJ2-1 | - | TRBD1 | TRBV18 | TGTGCCAGCTCACCTAACAGGGGGCGCTTGAATGAGCAGTTCTTC | CASSPNRGRLNEQFF
TRBJ1-4 | - | - | TRBV7-9 | TGTGCCAGCAGCCTATCAGGAGGCGAAAAACTGTTTTTT | CASSLSGGEKLFF
TRBJ2-7 | - | - | TRBV5-4 | TGTGCCAGCAGCTTGACAGCTTCCTACGAGCAGTACTTC | CASSLTASYEQYF
TRBJ2-5 | - | - | TRBV10-3 | TGTGCCATCAGTGAGTCACTAGCTGGGGAGACCCAGTACTTC | CAISESLAGETQYF
TRBJ1-2 | - | TRBD1 | TRBV18 | TGTGCCAGCTCTCTCGAGGACAGGCCTAACTATGGCTACACCTTC | CASSLEDRPNYGYTF
TRBJ1-6 | - | - | TRBV30 | TGTGCCTGGAGACAGCAGAATAATTCACCCCTCCACTTT | CAWRQQNNSPLHF
TRBJ1-5 | - | - | TRBV11-2 | TGTGCCAGCAGCTCATCGGCAGGGGCTCTGAATCAGCCCCAGCATTTT | CASSSSAGALNQPQHF
TRBJ1-6 | - | - | TRBV6-5 | TGTGCCAGCACCCCATTCGGGACAAATTCACCCCTCCACTTT | CASTPFGTNSPLHF
TRBJ2-3 | - | - | TRBV25-1 | TGTGCCAGCAGTGAATCAGGAATCACAACAGATACGCAGTATTTT | CASSESGITTDTQYF
TRBJ1-1 | - | - | TRBV5-1 | TGCGCCAGCAGCGCTTTTTCGGAGGGGCAGAACACTGAAGCTTTCTTT | CASSAFSEGQNTEAFF
TRBJ2-3 | - | TRBD1 | TRBV3-1/TRBV3-2 | TGTGCCAGCAGCCAAAACGGACAGGAAACAGATACGCAGTATTTT | CASSQNGQETDTQYF
TRBJ1-3 | once | - | TRBV7-3 | TGTGCCAGCAGAAGAGGGTGTACGGGAAACACCATATATTTT | CASRRGCTGNTIYF
TRBJ1-2 | - | TRBD1 | TRBV5-1 | TGCGCCAGCAGACTTGTGTCGGGACAGAACTATGGCTACACCTTC | CASRLVSGQNYGYTF
TRBJ1-4 | - | - | TRBV10-3 | TGTGCCATCACCCGACAATTGAATGAAAAACTGTTTTTT | CAITRQLNEKLFF
TRBJ1-2 | few | TRBD1 | TRBV19 | TGTGCCAGTACTCCCGGACAGGGAACGAACTATGGCTACACCTTC | CASTPGQGTNYGYTF
TRBJ2-5 | - | - | TRBV30 | TGTGCCTGGAGTCCCGGGACTGGCCAAGAGACCCAGTACTTC | CAWSPGTGQETQYF
TRBJ2-3 | - | - | TRBV5-1 | TGCGCCAGCAAGGGGGGGCCGATTGACACAGATACGCAGTATTTT | CASKGGPIDTDTQYF
TRBJ2-7 | - | TRBD2 | TRBV7-8 | TGTGCCAGCAGCTCTCGACTAGCGGGGGCCGCCTACGAGCAGTACTTC | CASSSRLAGAAYEQYF
TRBJ2-1 | - | - | TRBV7-3 | TGTGCCAGCAGCCTCGATCACAGGAATGAGCAGTTCTTC | CASSLDHRNEQFF
TRBJ1-2 | - | - | TRBV9 | TGTGCCAGCAGCGTAGCTTCAGGGCTGGGCTACACCTTC | CASSVASGLGYTF